Listed here are 26 T cell receptor beta chains from one sample, sequenced in a study of shared clonotypes between healthy human individuals. Sequenced by immunoSEQ multiplex PCR; TCRdb stores in-frame clones only, minus some. The profile shows about half a million clones, 70% to 80% of them singletons. The specimen sequenced was PBMCs. Source of these receptors: a woman in her thirties or forties in good health. Some clones in this sample may be carry-over from other donors' samples.

The chain joins TRBV6-5 to TRBJ2-7, with TRBD1 matching over 8 bases. With 8 bases clipped from V and 4 bases from J, the junction kept 10 bases outside the gene matches. This CDR3 is built from 14 residues. The germline V gene encodes CDR1 MNHEY and CDR2 SVGAGI. Here the CDR3 reads CASGDRGAGYEQYF. The CDR3 DNA reads as TGTGCCAGCGGCGACAGGGGCGCGGGGTACGAGCAGTACTTC.

The chain links TRBV19 to TRBJ1-5; D is perhaps TRBD1 (6 bases). This CDR3 spans 15 amino acids. Trimming cost V 10 bases and J 3 bases, with 19 bases left between them. Germline V gene sequence: CDR1 LNHDA, CDR2 SQIVND (reference sequence). CDR3: CATKGKNRANQPQHF. CDR3 in DNA: TGTGCCACCAAAGGGAAGAACAGGGCCAATCAGCCCCAGCATTTT.

Concerning this clone: A far larger clone differs by one base, so this is likely a read error. A read error is likely, as this CDR3 ends without the conserved phenylalanine or tryptophan. The rearrangement uses TRBV7-8 and TRBJ1-3; D is undetermined. The V gene lost 5 bases and the J gene lost 9 bases, with 14 bases spanning the gap. This CDR3 contains 13 residues. Germline V gene lookup returns CDR1 SGHVS and CDR2 FQNEAQ. CDR3 DNA sequence: TGTGCCAGCAGCCCCGGGAGTGCGGCCACCATATATTCT. Translating gives CASSPGSAATIYS.

The chain is built from TRBV28 and TRBJ1-5; D gene unclear. CDR3 size: 16 residues. V lost 2 bases, J lost 0 bases, and 11 bases lay in between. Germline V lookup: CDR1 MDHEN, CDR2 SYDVKM. CDR3 protein: CASSLIATNSNQPQHF. CDR3 in DNA: TGTGCCAGCAGTTTAATCGCAACTAATAGCAATCAGCCCCAGCATTTT.

This clone appeared once. A much larger clone lies a single base off, so this may be a read error. The rearrangement joins TRBV4-2 to TRBJ1-5; 7 nucleotides line up with TRBD1. The CDR3 is 16 amino acids. Germline-derived CDR1 and CDR2 are LGHNA and YNFKEQ. V was clipped by 0 bases and J by 6 bases; unmatched bases: 8. The DNA of the CDR3 is TGTGCCAGCAGCCAAGAAGCCAGGGGGGGAGGTCAGCCCCAGCATTTT. The encoded protein is CASSQEARGGGQPQHF.

For this clone: A far larger clone is one nucleotide away, so this likely arose from a read error. The V gene is TRBV7-8, the J gene TRBJ1-5; unclear D gene. Germline-derived CDR1 and CDR2 are SGHVS and FQNEAQ. The V gene lost 1 base and the J gene lost 3 bases, with 13 bases spanning the gap. The CDR3 contains 16 residues. CDR3 amino acids: CASSLGGGWDNQPQHF. The CDR3, as DNA: TGTGCCAGCAGCTTAGGTGGAGGGTGGGACAATCAGCCCCAGCATTTT.

The chain carries TRBV19 and TRBJ1-2, with D uncertain. Between the trimmed V and J ends, which lost 1 base and 5 bases, there was a span of 2 bases. There are 11 residues in the CDR3. Germline loops: CDR1 LNHDA, CDR2 SQIVND (reference sequence). CDR3 bases: TGTGCCAGTAGTATAGGATATGGCTACACCTTC. Translated, it gives CASSIGYGYTF. The full variable domain, rest sourced from reference TRBV19 and TRBJ1-2, is DGGITQSPKYLFRKEGQNVTLSCEQNLNHDAMYWYRQDPGQGLRLIYYSQIVNDFQKGDIAEGYSVSREKKESFPLTVTSAQKNPTAFYLCASSIGYGYTFGSGTRLTVV.

The chain links TRBV4-3 to TRBJ2-7; D is unclear. V dropped 0 bases and J dropped 0 bases, with 9 bases sitting between them. Looked up from germline, CDR1 is LGHNA and CDR2 is YSLEER. The CDR3 has 15 residues. This CDR3 is CASSQDMTSSYEQYF. The DNA of the CDR3 is TGCGCCAGCAGCCAAGATATGACTTCCTCCTACGAGCAGTACTTC.

Comment on this clone: The identical CDR3 is also encoded by other nucleotide sequences in the sample. The chain has TRBV2 and TRBJ1-1; D is perhaps TRBD1 (5 bases). V was clipped by 1 base and J by 1 base, with 10 bases between them. The CDR3 has 15 amino acids. From germline, CDR1 is SNHLY and CDR2 FYNNEI. CDR3 residues: CASSEVGGWNTEAFF. In nucleotides, the CDR3 is TGTGCCAGCAGTGAAGTTGGGGGATGGAACACTGAAGCTTTCTTT.

This clone has just one count. The J gene is TRBJ2-1, the V gene TRBV5-1, with 9 bases identical to TRBD2. The germline CDR1 and CDR2 sequences are SGHRS and YFSETQ. J gave up 6 bases and V 0 bases, and 4 bases lay outside the gene matches. The length of the CDR3 is 15 residues. In DNA, the CDR3 is TGCGCCAGCAGCTTGGCTTTAGCGGGAGTCAATGAGCAGTTCTTC. This gives the protein CASSLALAGVNEQFF.

The chain recombines TRBV7-6 with TRBJ1-4; 8 bases agree with TRBD1. Trimming cost V 0 bases and J 8 bases; bases outside gene matches: 5. The germline CDR1 and CDR2 sequences are SGHVS and FNYEAQ. The CDR3 sequence is 15 residues long. DNA of the CDR3: TGTGCCAGCAGCTTAGCGACAGGGGTTGGGGAAAAACTGTTTTTT. Residues: CASSLATGVGEKLFF.

This chain connects TRBV5-1 to TRBJ2-5; D perhaps matches TRBD2 (6 bases). This CDR3 has 16 residues. Germline CDR1 is SGHRS and CDR2 is YFSETQ. V was trimmed by 0 bases and J by 0 bases, leaving 12 bases between them. As DNA, the CDR3 is TGCGCCAGCAGCTTGGTAGGGACTGACTACCAAGAGACCCAGTACTTC. As protein: CASSLVGTDYQETQYF.

This clone was detected once. The V gene is TRBV19, the J gene TRBJ2-1, with 8 bases lining up with TRBD2. V shed 6 bases, J shed 8 bases, and the junction held 9 bases outside the gene matches. CDR1 is LNHDA, CDR2 SQIVND, per germline (reference sequence). The CDR3 is made up of 14 amino acids. In DNA, the CDR3 is TGTGCCAGTAGATGGGTAGCGGGAAGGGATGAGCAGTTCTTC. Residues: CASRWVAGRDEQFF.

This clone was observed a single time. This chain uses TRBV18 with TRBJ2-5; no firm D call. The CDR3 covers 14 residues. Germline V gene data show CDR1 as KGHSH and CDR2 as LQKENI. Trimming removed 6 bases at V and 7 bases at J, with 18 bases between. The CDR3 region has the DNA TGTGCCAGCTCCCTAACTACAAGGTCGGGGACCCAGTACTTC. Translated: CASSLTTRSGTQYF.

V and J are TRBV5-4 and TRBJ2-7; maybe TRBD2 (6 bases). CDR1 is SGHNT, CDR2 YYREEE, per germline (reference sequence). V lost 4 bases to trimming and J lost 6 bases, with 14 bases between them. The CDR3 consists of 13 residues. In DNA form, the CDR3 reads TGTGCCAGCAGCATCGACCGGGAGCGCGAGCAGTACTTC. Protein: CASSIDREREQYF.

This clone has only one observation. The chain is built from TRBV4-2 and TRBJ2-7; 7 bases are a match to TRBD2. The V and J ends lost 0 bases and 2 bases, in that order; junction bases with no gene match: 4. The germline CDR1 and CDR2 sequences are LGHNA and YNFKEQ. The length of the CDR3 is 15 residues. In DNA, the CDR3 is TGTGCCAGCAGCCAAGATTGGGACTACACCTACGAGCAGTACTTC. It translates to CASSQDWDYTYEQYF.

Only one count was recorded for this clone. V is TRBV10-3 and J is TRBJ1-5; no clear D. The CDR3 is made up of 15 amino acids. Germline values: CDR1 ENHRY, CDR2 SYGVKD. Trimming stripped 6 bases from V and 4 bases from J, with 16 bases between. The CDR3 bases are TGTGCCATCAGGCCCCTACAATACGGTAATCAGCCCCAGCATTTT. It is translated as CAIRPLQYGNQPQHF.

The V call is TRBV4-3, the J call TRBJ1-1, with D perhaps TRBD1 (5 bases). Trimming pared 4 bases from V and 1 base from J, leaving 10 bases between. Germline V gene lookup returns CDR1 LGHNA and CDR2 YSLEER. The CDR3 runs to 14 residues. The DNA of the CDR3 is TGCGCCAGCAGCCGGACTCAGGGGAACACTGAAGCTTTCTTT. Translated, it gives CASSRTQGNTEAFF.

This clone appeared once. The chain couples TRBV10-3 to TRBJ1-1, with 7 bases fitting TRBD1. Trimming took 6 bases from V and 7 from J; bases not matched to a gene: 8. The germline V gene has CDR1 ENHRY and CDR2 SYGVKD. The CDR3 runs 13 residues. In nucleotides, the CDR3 is TGTGCCATCAGCGACCCGGGACAGCGTGAAGCTTTCTTT. Residues: CAISDPGQREAFF.

The chain has TRBV29-1 and TRBJ2-1; TRBD1 matches 9 bases. CDR3 length: 15 residues. From germline, CDR1 is SQVTM and CDR2 ANQGSEA. J lost 3 bases, V lost 4 bases, and 7 bases had no gene match. CDR3 sequence: CSVGSPGQGYNEQFF. DNA for the CDR3: TGCAGCGTTGGGTCTCCGGGACAGGGCTACAATGAGCAGTTCTTC.

This chain connects TRBV29-1 to TRBJ1-2; maybe TRBD1 (5 bases). The V end lost 7 bases, the J end lost 4 bases, and 19 bases lay between the germline ends. In germline, CDR1 is SQVTM, CDR2 ANQGSEA. This CDR3 contains 14 residues. CDR3 coding DNA: TGCAGCGCTGGGGGGAGAGGAGGGACCTATGGCTACACCTTC. This sequence encodes CSAGGRGGTYGYTF.

The genes are TRBV4-2 and TRBJ2-2; 8 bases align to TRBD1. The CDR3 contains 20 residues. Germline loops: CDR1 LGHNA, CDR2 YNFKEQ. Trimming took 2 bases from V and 1 from J; bases not matched to a gene: 15. Written as DNA, the CDR3 is TGTGCCAGCAGCCAACTCTTTCGGACAGGGTCAGGGGAGAACACCGGGGAGCTGTTTTTT. Translated, it gives CASSQLFRTGSGENTGELFF.

The rearrangement links TRBV18 to TRBJ1-2, with D unclear. Germline V lookup: CDR1 KGHSH, CDR2 LQKENI. The length of the CDR3 is 14 residues. Deletions cut 2 bases from V and 1 base from J, with 8 bases between. The CDR3 sequence: CASSPIGVNYGYTF. In nucleotides, the CDR3 is TGTGCCAGCTCACCAATTGGGGTTAACTATGGCTACACCTTC.

V is TRBV5-1 and J is TRBJ2-7; 12 nucleotides align to TRBD1. This CDR3 comprises 16 residues. V lost 5 bases, J lost 6 bases, and 12 bases stayed unmatched. The germline gives CDR1 SGHRS, CDR2 YFSETQ. This CDR3 reads CASRLQPGQGAGEQYF. The CDR3 DNA reads as TGCGCCAGCAGACTCCAACCGGGACAGGGGGCCGGCGAGCAGTACTTC.

CDR3 in DNA: TGTGCCAGCTCACTGGGACTAGCGGCTAAAAACGACTACGAGCAGTACTTC. This encodes CASSLGLAAKNDYEQYF. J is TRBJ2-7 and V is TRBV18, with 11 positions matching TRBD2. Trimming removed 4 bases from V and 3 bases from J; junction bases left unmatched: 11. Germline CDR1 is KGHSH and CDR2 is LQKENI. This CDR3 comprises 17 residues.

In the case of this clone: Other DNA sequences of this sample code for an identical CDR3. The rearrangement uses TRBV9 and TRBJ2-2, with 10 bases matching TRBD2. Germline CDR1 SGDLS, CDR2 YYNGEE. The trim removed 1 base at V and 0 bases at J, leaving 0 bases unmatched. This CDR3 region has 16 residues. The CDR3 region has the DNA TGTGCCAGCAGCGTACTAGCGGGAGCGAACACCGGGGAGCTGTTTTTT. It specifies CASSVLAGANTGELFF.